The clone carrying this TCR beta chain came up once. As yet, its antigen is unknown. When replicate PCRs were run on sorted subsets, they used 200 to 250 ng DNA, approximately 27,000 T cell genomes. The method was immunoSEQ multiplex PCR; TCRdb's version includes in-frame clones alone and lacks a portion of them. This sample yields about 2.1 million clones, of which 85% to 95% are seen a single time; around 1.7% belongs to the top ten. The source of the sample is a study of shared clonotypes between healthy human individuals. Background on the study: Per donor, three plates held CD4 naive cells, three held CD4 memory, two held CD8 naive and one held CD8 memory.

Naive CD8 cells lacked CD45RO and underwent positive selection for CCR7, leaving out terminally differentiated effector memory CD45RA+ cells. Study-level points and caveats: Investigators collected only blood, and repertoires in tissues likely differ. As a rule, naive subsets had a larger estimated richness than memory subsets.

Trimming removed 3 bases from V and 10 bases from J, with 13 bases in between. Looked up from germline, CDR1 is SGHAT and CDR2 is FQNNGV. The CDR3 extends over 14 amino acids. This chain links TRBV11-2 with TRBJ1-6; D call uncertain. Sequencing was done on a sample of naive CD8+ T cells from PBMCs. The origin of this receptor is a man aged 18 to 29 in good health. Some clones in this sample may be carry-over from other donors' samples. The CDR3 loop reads CASSFTSTSSPLHF. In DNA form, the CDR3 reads TGTGCCAGCAGCTTCACTAGCACGTCCTCACCCCTCCACTTT.